This entry features one TCR beta chain sequence. The antigen is unknown. This specimen comes from a study of neurological immune-mediated disorders. Study outcomes and limitations: No CDR3 amino acid sequences were shared by expanded clones across subjects, suggesting private repertoires in all groups.

Regarding time point: longitudinal time-point 2. As for the cDNA, it was generated by 5'RACE with 10-nucleotide random UMIs. TCRdb re-derived calls from the 5' RACE reads in MiXCR, one entry per CDR3 protein. The data show tens of thousands of distinct CDR3 sequences, about 12% seen once. This CDR3 comprises 13 residues. CDR1 and CDR2 from the germline V gene are SGHKS and YYEKEE (reference sequence). This chain connects TRBV5-5 to TRBJ2-7; TRBD2 aligns across 7 bases. This sequence was found in a female donor with HTLV-1-associated myelopathy (HAM/TSP). Sequencing was performed on PBMCs. The DNA of the CDR3 is TGTGCCAGTAGCTTTTGGGGGGGCTACGAGCAGTACGTC. This encodes CASSFWGGYEQYV.